Presented here are 10 T cell receptor beta chains from one specimen sequenced in a study of cytomegalovirus exposure and HLA in healthy donors. The PCR contained 60 Vbeta and 13 Jbeta primers. Sequencing was performed with immunoSEQ multiplex PCR; in TCRdb, only in-frame clones are kept and a portion is missing. The sample yields 130,000 to 150,000 clones, approximately 79% seen once. Material for sequencing was PBMCs. These receptors were collected from a man between 18 and 29 years old in good health and CMV-seronegative.

The chain carries TRBV13 and TRBJ2-1; 10 nucleotides match TRBD1. Germline assignment: CDR1 PRHDT and CDR2 FYEKMQ (reference sequence). This CDR3 region has 16 residues. V gave up 4 bases and J gave up 7 bases; unmatched junction bases: 10. CDR3 sequence: CASSSPGQGSRNEQFF. For the CDR3, the DNA is TGTGCCAGCAGCTCTCCGGGACAGGGGAGTAGGAATGAGCAGTTCTTC.

J is TRBJ1-4 and V is TRBV7-6; D not resolved. This CDR3 has 14 amino acids. CDR1 is SGHVS, CDR2 FNYEAQ, per germline. Trimming left V 4 bases short and J 0 bases short, with 6 bases between. This chain's CDR3 is CASSSSATNEKLFF. As DNA, the CDR3 is TGTGCCAGCAGCTCCTCAGCAACTAATGAAAAACTGTTTTTT.

This clone turned up a few times. The chain couples TRBV5-1 to TRBJ1-5, with 9 bases fitting TRBD1. J lost 0 bases, V lost 4 bases, and 5 bases had no gene match. The germline gives CDR1 SGHRS, CDR2 YFSETQ. This CDR3 has 16 amino acids. For the CDR3, the DNA is TGCGCCAGCAGCCCGGGACAGGGAGCTAGCAATCAGCCCCAGCATTTT. This translates into CASSPGQGASNQPQHF.

This clone was found once. The chain recombines TRBV7-2 with TRBJ1-3; no clear D gene. The germline V gene has CDR1 SGHTA and CDR2 FQGNSA. The CDR3 consists of 16 residues. Trimming pared 4 bases from V and 4 bases from J, leaving 17 bases between. The CDR3 bases are TGTGCCAGCAGCTCCCCACGGTCGGCGGCAGGAAACACCATATATTTT. Protein: CASSSPRSAAGNTIYF.

The chain has TRBV2 and TRBJ2-7; tentatively, D is TRBD1 (6 bases). V shed 7 bases and J shed 3 bases, with 10 bases lying between them. This CDR3 comprises 12 residues. Germline CDR1 SNHLY, CDR2 FYNNEI. CDR3 nucleotides: TGTGCCAGCATCCGGGACATCTACGAGCAGTACTTC. Translating gives CASIRDIYEQYF.

The chain combines TRBV11-2 with TRBJ1-1; tentatively, D is TRBD1 (6 bases). The CDR3 runs 14 residues. V was trimmed by 5 bases and J by 2 bases, leaving 12 bases between them. Germline lookup yields CDR1 SGHAT and CDR2 FQNNGV. The CDR3 is CASSTRTANTEAFF. DNA for the CDR3: TGTGCCAGCAGCACCCGGACAGCTAACACTGAAGCTTTCTTT.

The chain recombines TRBV7-6 with TRBJ2-5; 12 nucleotides agree with TRBD1. After removal of 4 bases from V and 0 bases from J, the junction contained 6 bases not matched to a gene. The CDR3 totals 17 residues. CDR1 SGHVS and CDR2 FNYEAQ come from the germline V gene. The CDR3 DNA sequence: TGTGCCAGCAGCTCAAGGGACAGGGGGCTCTACCAAGAGACCCAGTACTTC. Its protein is CASSSRDRGLYQETQYF. The full variable domain, rest sourced from reference TRBV7-6 and TRBJ2-5, is GAGVSQSPRYKVTKRGQDVALRCDPISGHVSLYWYRQALGQGPEFLTYFNYEAQQDKSGLPNDRFSAERPEGSISTLTIQRTEQRDSAMYRCASSSRDRGLYQETQYFGPGTRLLVL.

The chain is built from TRBV5-6 and TRBJ2-1; 8 bases line up with TRBD2. Germline lookup yields CDR1 SGHDT and CDR2 YYEEEE. The CDR3 loop spans 16 amino acids. J gave up 0 bases and V 4 bases, and 6 bases lay outside the gene matches. The CDR3 DNA reads as TGTGCCAGCAGCCGGGAGGGACACCTCTCCTACAATGAGCAGTTCTTC. Amino acid sequence: CASSREGHLSYNEQFF. Full variable domain (missing parts from reference TRBV5-6 and TRBJ2-1): DAGVTQSPTHLIKTRGQQVTLRCSPKSGHDTVSWYQQALGQGPQFIFQYYEEEERQRGNFPDRFSGHQFPNYSSELNVNALLLGDSALYLCASSREGHLSYNEQFFGPGTRLTVL.

This chain links TRBV5-6 with TRBJ2-7, with 9 bases matching TRBD1. CDR1 is SGHDT and CDR2 is YYEEEE in the germline V gene. The CDR3 has 14 residues. Losses at the gene ends were 2 bases for V and 6 bases for J; bases not matched to a gene: 6. CDR3 loop: CASSLEQGASEQYF. CDR3 coding DNA: TGTGCCAGCAGCTTAGAACAGGGGGCGTCCGAGCAGTACTTC.

V usage is TRBV5-5 and J usage is TRBJ2-2, with 8 bases fitting TRBD1. The J segment lost 5 bases and the V segment lost 0 bases, leaving 6 bases of the junction unmatched. The CDR3 has 16 amino acids. Germline V gives CDR1 SGHKS, CDR2 YYEKEE (reference sequence). The CDR3 DNA sequence: TGTGCCAGCAGCTTGGAGACAGGGGTAGCGACCGGGGAGCTGTTTTTT. Protein: CASSLETGVATGELFF.